This TCR beta chain came from a study of response to subunit inactivated influenza vaccine. Study-level points and caveats: The authors suggested that few new T cells are recruited per seasonal influenza vaccination.

The length of the CDR3 is 14 residues. The germline gives CDR1 PRHDT, CDR2 FYEKMQ (reference sequence). After removal of 3 bases from V and 6 bases from J, the junction contained 7 bases not matched to a gene. This clonotype came up a few times. Its cognate antigen is unknown. MiXCR, applied by TCRdb to the RT-PCR reads, yields one record per CDR3 protein. Of under 550,000 distinct CDR3 sequences in the sample, 6.5% to 8% were seen once. Sequencing used PBMCs from blood, obtained less than 25 months after vaccination. J is TRBJ1-2 and V is TRBV13; 7 bases agree with TRBD1. The TCR was taken from a man aged 50 to 69 who received an inactivated influenza vaccine. Written as DNA, the CDR3 is TGTGCCAGCAGCTTTACCGGGACAGAGGATGGCTACACCTTC. Protein sequence: CASSFTGTEDGYTF.